The subject of this entry is one T cell receptor (beta chain). Method: immunoSEQ multiplex PCR; TCRdb's copy keeps in-frame clones and lacks some. This sample has approximately 100,000 clones, with 85% to 90% found just once. J lost 3 bases, V lost 4 bases, and 9 bases had no gene match. The CDR3 contains 15 residues. CDR1 and CDR2 (germline): SGDLS, YYNGEE. The sample originates from a study of control samples from healthy donors and cancer patients. This sequence was found in a woman aged 40 to 50 in good health. The sample taken for sequencing was blood. The J gene is TRBJ2-7, the V gene TRBV9; 8 nucleotides match TRBD1. The CDR3 DNA reads as TGTGCCAGCAGCCCCCAGGCAGGGGGCGGCTACGAGCAGTACTTC. Translated, it gives CASSPQAGGGYEQYF.